These 26 T cell receptor beta chains share one sample of origin, sequenced in a study of blood T cell repertoires in COVID-19. TCRdb's table, derived via immunoSEQ multiplex PCR, lists solely in-frame clones and lacks some. This sample has 150,000 to 200,000 clones, with about 85% found just once. Sequencing input: peripheral blood. The receptors stem from a man in his sixties with acute or convalescent COVID-19.

This clone was observed a single time. This chain uses TRBV7-3 with TRBJ2-3; 11 bases align to TRBD2. Trimming at V came to 5 bases and at J to 1 base, leaving 11 bases not matched to a gene. The CDR3 length is 18 residues. Germline V CDR1 and CDR2: SGHTA, FQGTGA. The CDR3 sequence is CASSRTSGGGSGTDTQYF. The CDR3 nucleotides are TGTGCCAGCAGCCGTACTAGCGGGGGAGGTAGCGGCACAGATACGCAGTATTTT.

This clone has just one count. The chain has TRBV2 and TRBJ2-5; 7 bases are a match to TRBD2. Germline V lookup: CDR1 SNHLY, CDR2 FYNNEI. V shed 8 bases and J 5 bases; nucleotides not matched to a gene: 11. The CDR3 is 14 residues long. DNA for the CDR3: TGTGCCAGCCTCTTTGTCGGGGGAGGGGAGACCCAGTACTTC. It encodes CASLFVGGGETQYF.

Only one count was recorded for this clone. The chain has TRBV27 and TRBJ2-5, with 14 bases fitting TRBD2. With 3 bases clipped from V and 7 bases from J, the junction kept 7 bases outside the gene matches. Germline CDR1 MNHEY, CDR2 SMNVEV (reference sequence). CDR3 length: 16 amino acids. The CDR3: CASSFRLAGGPVTQYF. CDR3 sequence (DNA): TGTGCCAGCAGTTTCCGACTAGCGGGGGGGCCGGTGACCCAGTACTTC.

The J gene is TRBJ1-2, the V gene TRBV24-1; 7 nucleotides agree with TRBD1. CDR3 size: 16 residues. Germline loops: CDR1 KGHDR, CDR2 SFDVKD. V gave up 4 bases and J gave up 4 bases; unmatched junction bases: 11. The CDR3 is CATSDSGTAGLYGYTF. CDR3 DNA: TGTGCCACCAGTGACTCCGGGACAGCAGGCCTCTATGGCTACACCTTC.

The sample holds a few counts of this clone. The chain combines TRBV19 with TRBJ2-5; no firm D call. V shed 5 bases and J shed 4 bases, with 11 bases lying between them. The germline gives CDR1 LNHDA, CDR2 SQIVND (reference sequence). CDR3 size: 13 residues. CDR3 nucleotide sequence: TGTGCCAGTAGTTTCGCCCTGCGAGAGACCCAGTACTTC. Residues: CASSFALRETQYF. Variable domain in full (rest from reference TRBV19 and TRBJ2-5): DGGITQSPKYLFRKEGQNVTLSCEQNLNHDAMYWYRQDPGQGLRLIYYSQIVNDFQKGDIAEGYSVSREKKESFPLTVTSAQKNPTAFYLCASSFALRETQYFGPGTRLLVL.

This clone was seen only a few times. CDR3 loop: CASSFQDSRVNTEAFF. The CDR3, as DNA: TGTGCCAGCAGCTTCCAGGATTCGCGCGTGAACACTGAAGCTTTCTTT. The genes are TRBV5-6 and TRBJ1-1; no definite D call. The CDR3 extends over 16 amino acids. Germline loops: CDR1 SGHDT, CDR2 YYEEEE. Deletions cut 2 bases from V and 0 bases from J, with 14 bases between.

This clone is a singleton in its sample. The chain recombines TRBV19 with TRBJ2-3, with 11 bases lining up with TRBD2. Germline V gives CDR1 LNHDA, CDR2 SQIVND (reference sequence). This CDR3 spans 17 amino acids. V dropped 2 bases and J dropped 0; count of bases not matched to a gene: 4. DNA of the CDR3: TGTGCCAGTAGTATACTAGCGGGGGGCCCTAGCACAGATACGCAGTATTTT. Amino acid sequence: CASSILAGGPSTDTQYF.

Only a few counts were recorded for this clone. The DNA of the CDR3 is TGTGCCAGCAGCTTAGTCGGGACAGGGAACACTGAAGCTTTCTTT. Protein sequence: CASSLVGTGNTEAFF. The chain couples TRBV7-2 to TRBJ1-1, with TRBD1 matching over 8 bases. Germline assignment: CDR1 SGHTA and CDR2 FQGNSA. Trimming removed 1 base from V and 1 base from J; junction bases left unmatched: 2. CDR3 length equals 15 residues. The full variable domain, completed using reference TRBV7-2 and TRBJ1-1, is GAGVSQSPSNKVTEKGKDVELRCDPISGHTALYWYRQSLGQGLEFLIYFQGNSAPDKSGLPSDRFSAERTGGSVSTLTIQRTQQEDSAVYLCASSLVGTGNTEAFFGQGTRLTVV.

The chain couples TRBV29-1 to TRBJ1-1, with TRBD1 matching 8 bases. V lost 6 bases and J lost 5; bases outside the gene matches: 11. The CDR3 is 14 amino acids. Germline V gene lookup returns CDR1 SQVTM and CDR2 ANQGSEA. The CDR3 DNA reads TGCAGCGTGGGAAAAGACAGGGGACGGACTGAAGCTTTCTTT. Amino acids: CSVGKDRGRTEAFF.

This chain uses TRBV27 with TRBJ2-5; maybe TRBD2 (5 bases). The V gene lost 3 bases and the J gene lost 5 bases, with 13 bases spanning the gap. Germline V gene data show CDR1 as MNHEY and CDR2 as SMNVEV (reference sequence). The CDR3 covers 14 residues. The CDR3 DNA reads as TGTGCCAGCAGTTTTAGGGAGATCCCCGAGACCCAGTACTTC. Its translation: CASSFREIPETQYF.

The V gene is TRBV30, the J gene TRBJ2-5; the D is unclear. Germline values: CDR1 GTSNPN, CDR2 SVGIG (reference sequence). The CDR3 has 14 residues. Between the trimmed V and J ends, which lost 3 bases and 0 bases, there was a span of 11 bases. The CDR3 nucleotides are TGTGCCTGGAGGCCCCAGGCGTACCAAGAGACCCAGTACTTC. This translates into CAWRPQAYQETQYF.

The chain joins TRBV4-1 to TRBJ2-7; weak D call: TRBD2 (5 bases). Germline V CDR1 and CDR2: MGHRA, YSYEKL. This CDR3 has 13 residues. V lost 5 bases, J lost 3 bases, and 11 bases lay in between. The CDR3 bases are TGCGCCAGCAGCAGGGAGTGGGACTACGAGCAGTACTTC. It specifies CASSREWDYEQYF.

This rearrangement joins TRBV6-5 to TRBJ2-7; TRBD1 matches at 11 bases. This CDR3 spans 15 amino acids. Unmatched junction bases numbered 3, after V lost 5 bases and J lost 0 bases. Germline loops: CDR1 MNHEY, CDR2 SVGAGI. CDR3 sequence reads: CASSPGTGGSYEQYF. CDR3 nucleotide sequence: TGTGCCAGCAGTCCCGGGACAGGGGGCTCCTACGAGCAGTACTTC.

This clone was seen just once. This chain links TRBV18 with TRBJ1-3; the D is unclear. CDR1 is KGHSH and CDR2 is LQKENI in the germline V gene. The CDR3 runs 17 residues. Trimming left V 3 bases short and J 1 base short, with 16 bases between. The CDR3 DNA sequence: TGTGCCAGCTCACCGAGTTCTGGGGAGAGGTCTGGAAACACCATATATTTT. Residues: CASSPSSGERSGNTIYF.

V and J are TRBV12-5 and TRBJ1-2, with D perhaps TRBD1 (5 bases). V was trimmed by 6 bases and J by 6 bases, leaving 14 bases between them. This CDR3 has 13 amino acids. CDR1 is LGHNT, CDR2 FRNRAP, per germline. In DNA form, the CDR3 reads TGTGCTAGTGGCCCTGACGGGGGTAATGGCTACACCTTC. This sequence encodes CASGPDGGNGYTF.

The chain recombines TRBV19 with TRBJ2-5; TRBD2 matches at 9 bases. This CDR3 contains 16 residues. Germline CDR1 LNHDA, CDR2 SQIVND (reference sequence). V shed 5 bases and J 5 bases; nucleotides not matched to a gene: 12. As DNA, the CDR3 is TGTGCCAGTAGTCCCCAAGCGGGAGGTCGATGGGAGACCCAGTACTTC. This gives the protein CASSPQAGGRWETQYF.

This sequence joins TRBV10-3 and TRBJ2-1, with TRBD2 matching over 10 bases. This CDR3 region has 15 residues. Germline V gives CDR1 ENHRY, CDR2 SYGVKD. Trimming cost V 6 bases and J 4 bases; bases outside gene matches: 6. The CDR3, as DNA: TGTGCCATCAGAGCCGGGACTAGCGATTACAATGAGCAGTTCTTC. It specifies CAIRAGTSDYNEQFF.

Comment on this clone: This sample also contains other DNA sequences that code for the same CDR3. V and J are TRBV29-1 and TRBJ2-2, with 10 bases identical to TRBD1. V lost 4 bases, J lost 4 bases, and 3 bases stayed unmatched. Germline CDR1 reads SQVTM; CDR2 reads ANQGSEA. The CDR3 has 14 amino acids. Written as DNA, the CDR3 is TGCAGCGTTGGACAGGGGGCAGGCACCGGGGAGCTGTTTTTT. This codes for CSVGQGAGTGELFF.

The chain couples TRBV2 to TRBJ1-2; possible D gene TRBD1, 5 bases. Trimming stripped 3 bases from V and 8 bases from J, with 13 bases between. The CDR3 extends over 13 amino acids. Germline CDR1 and CDR2: SNHLY and FYNNEI. CDR3 residues: CASSDSQGRGYTF. CDR3 nucleotides: TGTGCCAGCAGTGATTCCCAGGGCCGCGGCTACACCTTC.

The chain uses TRBV19 and TRBJ2-5, with D tentatively TRBD2 (6 bases). The CDR3 covers 11 residues. Germline values: CDR1 LNHDA, CDR2 SQIVND (reference sequence). V dropped 6 bases and J dropped 5 bases, with 7 bases sitting between them. DNA of the CDR3: TGTGCCAGTAGGGCGGGGGAGACCCAGTACTTC. Translating it yields CASRAGETQYF. Full variable domain (rest looked up from reference TRBV19 and TRBJ2-5): DGGITQSPKYLFRKEGQNVTLSCEQNLNHDAMYWYRQDPGQGLRLIYYSQIVNDFQKGDIAEGYSVSREKKESFPLTVTSAQKNPTAFYLCASRAGETQYFGPGTRLLVL.

The chain combines TRBV7-2 with TRBJ2-1; 10 nucleotides match TRBD2. Unmatched junction bases numbered 10, after V lost 3 bases and J lost 5 bases. Germline lookup yields CDR1 SGHTA and CDR2 FQGNSA. The CDR3 runs to 17 residues. The CDR3 bases are TGTGCCAGCAGCTTTAAGTCTACTAGCGGGACAAACAATGAGCAGTTCTTC. Encoded protein: CASSFKSTSGTNNEQFF.

The chain joins TRBV3-1 (or the pseudogene TRBV3-2) to TRBJ2-5, with 10 bases aligning to TRBD2. The V and J ends lost 8 bases and 5 bases, in that order; junction bases with no gene match: 20. The CDR3 contains 18 residues. The V gene's germline CDR1 is LGHDT and CDR2 YNNKEL (reference sequence). CDR3 protein: CASERGTSDPRNGETQYF. CDR3 bases: TGTGCCAGCGAGAGGGGGACTAGCGACCCCCGGAATGGGGAGACCCAGTACTTC.

The chain couples TRBV12-3 or TRBV12-4 to TRBJ1-2, with 7 bases aligning to TRBD1. The CDR3 covers 13 residues. Germline trimming cut 5 bases from V and 6 bases from J; bases unmatched to any gene: 6. This chain's CDR3 is CASSTRQGDGYTF. In nucleotides, the CDR3 is TGTGCCAGCAGTACTAGACAGGGCGATGGCTACACCTTC.

This clone was seen more than once but under ten times. The chain joins TRBV5-1 to TRBJ1-2; 7 nucleotides align to TRBD1. V shed 4 bases and J 4 bases; nucleotides not matched to a gene: 7. The CDR3 extends over 14 amino acids. CDR1 and CDR2 (germline): SGHRS, YFSETQ. The CDR3 loop reads CASSPEGQIYGYTF. The CDR3 bases are TGCGCCAGCAGCCCAGAGGGACAGATCTATGGCTACACCTTC.

Only a few counts were recorded for this clone. This rearrangement joins TRBV2 to TRBJ1-3; D gene uncertain. The germline gives CDR1 SNHLY, CDR2 FYNNEI. The CDR3 sequence is 17 residues long. Trimming cost V 3 bases and J 0 bases, with 15 bases left between them. The CDR3 protein is CASSEGSGMSSGNTIYF. The DNA of the CDR3 is TGTGCCAGCAGTGAGGGAAGCGGGATGAGCTCTGGAAACACCATATATTTT.

The sample holds a few counts of this clone. The rearrangement links TRBV5-4 to TRBJ2-2; 10 nucleotides align to TRBD2. V was clipped by 3 bases and J by 4 bases; unmatched bases: 6. This CDR3 comprises 16 residues. CDR1 SGHNT and CDR2 YYREEE come from the germline V gene (reference sequence). This CDR3 reads CASSSTSGFSTGELFF. The CDR3 DNA is TGTGCCAGCAGCTCGACTAGCGGGTTTAGCACCGGGGAGCTGTTTTTT. The variable domain in full, completed from reference TRBV5-4 and TRBJ2-2, reads ETGVTQSPTHLIKTRGQQVTLRCSSQSGHNTVSWYQQALGQGPQFIFQYYREEENGRGNFPPRFSGLQFPNYSSELNVNALELDDSALYLCASSSTSGFSTGELFFGEGSRLTVL.